This is a list of T cell receptor beta chains from one sample in a study of glioma-infiltrating T cells after dendritic cell vaccination. Sequenced by immunoSEQ multiplex PCR; TCRdb stores in-frame clones only, minus some. Found here are under 100,000 clones, roughly 90% of them singletons; the top ten hold 3.2%. The material was blood, obtained before dendritic cell vaccination. Receptors were obtained from a human donor with glioblastoma. Each CDR3 is given with its conserved first and last residue. Fields, in order: D gene, clone size, J gene, V gene, CDR3 DNA, CDR3 protein. The D gene is left open where the match is weak. Expanded clones are given a class, and other clones once, few, many or no size at all.

D gene: NA; clone size: NA; J gene: TRBJ2-2; V gene: TRBV5-4; CDR3 DNA: TGTGCCAGCAGCTTAGATCAGGGGAACACCGGGGAGCTGTTTTTT; CDR3 protein: CASSLDQGNTGELFF
D gene: TRBD1; clone size: NA; J gene: TRBJ1-1; V gene: TRBV18; CDR3 DNA: TGTGCCAGCTCACCACCGGGACAGGGAAGGCTTGGGGAAGCTTTCTTT; CDR3 protein: CASSPPGQGRLGEAFF
D gene: NA; clone size: NA; J gene: TRBJ2-3; V gene: TRBV6-5; CDR3 DNA: TGTGCCAGCAGTTACCGAGCTAGCAGGGATACGCAGTATTTT; CDR3 protein: CASSYRASRDTQYF
D gene: TRBD2; clone size: NA; J gene: TRBJ2-7; V gene: TRBV11-2; CDR3 DNA: TGTGCCAGCAGCCTGCGGGGACTAATGTTCGAGCAGTACTTC; CDR3 protein: CASSLRGLMFEQYF
D gene: TRBD2; clone size: once; J gene: TRBJ2-3; V gene: TRBV5-1; CDR3 DNA: TGCGCCAGCAGCCTCTCCGGGACTAGCGGGAGCGGAACAGATACGCAGTATTTT; CDR3 protein: CASSLSGTSGSGTDTQYF
D gene: TRBD2; clone size: NA; J gene: TRBJ2-7; V gene: TRBV14; CDR3 DNA: TGTGCCAGCAGCCAAGAAGGGCTAGCGGGATACTCCTACGAGCAGTACTTC; CDR3 protein: CASSQEGLAGYSYEQYF
D gene: NA; clone size: NA; J gene: TRBJ2-3; V gene: TRBV2; CDR3 DNA: TGTGCCAGCAGTCCCCCTCCCGTCGGAGATACGCAGTATTTT; CDR3 protein: CASSPPPVGDTQYF
D gene: TRBD2; clone size: NA; J gene: TRBJ2-1; V gene: TRBV11-1; CDR3 DNA: TGTGCCAGCAGCAGGACTAGCGGGAGTTACAATGAGCAGTTCTTC; CDR3 protein: CASSRTSGSYNEQFF
D gene: TRBD1; clone size: NA; J gene: TRBJ2-3; V gene: TRBV10-3; CDR3 DNA: TGTGCCATCAGTGAAGGGACAGGGAGCACAGATACGCAGTATTTT; CDR3 protein: CAISEGTGSTDTQYF
D gene: TRBD1; clone size: NA; J gene: TRBJ1-2; V gene: TRBV5-1; CDR3 DNA: TGCGCCAGCAGCCTCTCGGGACAGGCCGGAAATGGCTACACCTTC; CDR3 protein: CASSLSGQAGNGYTF
D gene: TRBD2; clone size: few; J gene: TRBJ2-1; V gene: TRBV19; CDR3 DNA: TGTGCCAGTAGTCCAATAGCGGGGACCGTAGGTCATGAGCAGTTCTTC; CDR3 protein: CASSPIAGTVGHEQFF
D gene: TRBD1; clone size: NA; J gene: TRBJ1-2; V gene: TRBV5-6; CDR3 DNA: TGTGCCAGCAGCCCGGGGAGGACAGGGACATCTAACTATGGCTACACCTTC; CDR3 protein: CASSPGRTGTSNYGYTF
D gene: NA; clone size: NA; J gene: TRBJ1-1; V gene: TRBV21-1; CDR3 DNA: TGTGCCAGCAGCTCCCGGACAGTTACGAACACTGAAGCTTTCTTT; CDR3 protein: CASSSRTVTNTEAFF
D gene: NA; clone size: NA; J gene: TRBJ1-2; V gene: TRBV7-8; CDR3 DNA: TGTGCCAGCACCGCAGGGGCGGGCAGGAGAAACTATGGCTACACCTTC; CDR3 protein: CASTAGAGRRNYGYTF
D gene: TRBD2; clone size: NA; J gene: TRBJ2-1; V gene: TRBV7-3; CDR3 DNA: TGTGCCAGCAGCCCGGGGGGGAATGAGCAGTTCTTC; CDR3 protein: CASSPGGNEQFF
D gene: TRBD2; clone size: NA; J gene: TRBJ2-7; V gene: TRBV25-1; CDR3 DNA: TGTGCCAGCAGTCCCTCCACTAGCGGGGGTTGGTACGAGCAGTACTTC; CDR3 protein: CASSPSTSGGWYEQYF
D gene: NA; clone size: NA; J gene: TRBJ1-6; V gene: TRBV27; CDR3 DNA: TGTGCCAGCACCTCTGCGAATTCACCCCTCCACTTT; CDR3 protein: CASTSANSPLHF